Each of the 23 T cell receptor beta chains below was sequenced from the same sample in a study of blood T cell repertoires in COVID-19 (dated by TCRdb to the early 2020s). Library preparation was by the immunoSEQ multiplex PCR assay. The table was pulled from immuneACCESS by TCRdb, which kept in-frame rearrangements only. Such tables lose some clones; where checked, under half of the loss comes from unresolved V genes, and the rest has no known cause. The sample includes 30,000 to 45,000 clones, with 90% observed a single time. The biggest ten clones account for 4.8% of the sample. The specimen sequenced was peripheral blood. The source of these receptors is a human donor in a cohort sampled during active COVID-19.

The chain joins TRBV3-1 (or the pseudogene TRBV3-2) to TRBJ2-7; 7 bases map to TRBD2. With V trimmed by 0 bases and J by 5 bases, 7 bases remained unmatched. The CDR3 length is 15 residues. Germline CDR1 reads LGHDT; CDR2 reads YNNKEL (reference sequence). Written as DNA, the CDR3 is TGTGCCAGCAGCCAAGAGTTCGGGAGGAAGAACGAGCAGTACTTC. Amino acid sequence: CASSQEFGRKNEQYF.

In this sample, this clone turned up once. This sequence joins TRBV5-4 and TRBJ2-3; 9 positions agree with TRBD2. Germline CDR1 SGHNT, CDR2 YYREEE (reference sequence). Germline trimming cut 6 bases from V and 5 bases from J; bases unmatched to any gene: 19. The length of the CDR3 is 18 residues. CDR3: CASTPSGGLAGFGDTQYF. The CDR3 DNA reads TGTGCCAGCACCCCCTCCGGAGGGCTAGCGGGATTTGGAGATACGCAGTATTTT.

The chain uses TRBV5-1 and TRBJ2-5; possibly TRBD2 for D (5 bases). The germline CDR1 and CDR2 sequences are SGHRS and YFSETQ. Trimming pared 0 bases from V and 2 bases from J, leaving 11 bases between. The CDR3 consists of 15 residues. CDR3 amino acids: CASSLEKGLQETQYF. CDR3 nucleotide sequence: TGCGCCAGCAGCTTGGAAAAAGGACTTCAAGAGACCCAGTACTTC.

This chain joins TRBV18 and TRBJ2-7; a possible D gene is TRBD1 (5 bases). CDR1 is KGHSH, CDR2 LQKENI, per germline. The CDR3 covers 14 residues. V gave up 4 bases and J gave up 5 bases, with 15 bases separating them. This CDR3 reads CASSHPQGLHEQYF. The CDR3 DNA sequence: TGTGCCAGCTCACATCCCCAGGGTCTCCACGAGCAGTACTTC. The variable domain in full, completed from reference TRBV18 and TRBJ2-7, reads NAGVMQNPRHLVRRRGQEARLRCSPMKGHSHVYWYRQLPEEGLKFMVYLQKENIIDESGMPKERFSAEFPKEGPSILRIQQVVRGDSAAYFCASSHPQGLHEQYFGPGTRLTVT.

V is TRBV5-4 and J is TRBJ2-5; tentatively, D is TRBD2 (6 bases). Between the trimmed V and J ends, which lost 2 bases and 1 base, there was a span of 12 bases. The CDR3 spans 15 residues. Germline CDR1 SGHNT, CDR2 YYREEE (reference sequence). The DNA of the CDR3 is TGTGCCAGCAGCTTTGGGGGGTTGGGCCAAGAGACCCAGTACTTC. It encodes CASSFGGLGQETQYF. Filled out from reference TRBV5-4 and TRBJ2-5, the complete variable domain reads ETGVTQSPTHLIKTRGQQVTLRCSSQSGHNTVSWYQQALGQGPQFIFQYYREEENGRGNFPPRFSGLQFPNYSSELNVNALELDDSALYLCASSFGGLGQETQYFGPGTRLLVL.

The chain couples TRBV3-1 (or the pseudogene TRBV3-2) to TRBJ2-4; D gene ambiguous. The CDR3 length is 15 residues. The germline gives CDR1 LGHDT, CDR2 YNNKEL (reference sequence). Trimming left V 3 bases short and J 6 bases short, with 15 bases between. The CDR3 spells CASSQYVISGNIQYF. As DNA, the CDR3 is TGTGCCAGCAGCCAGTACGTAATATCGGGAAACATTCAGTACTTC.

This clone was seen a single time. The chain couples TRBV2 to TRBJ2-5; D unresolved. CDR1 SNHLY and CDR2 FYNNEI come from the germline V gene. The V end was cut by 6 bases, the J end by 2 bases, with 4 bases between. This CDR3 has 11 amino acids. The CDR3 protein is CASRLQETQYF. In DNA, the CDR3 is TGTGCCAGCAGACTTCAAGAGACCCAGTACTTC. Using reference TRBV2 and TRBJ2-5 for the parts outside the CDR3, the full variable domain is EPEVTQTPSHQVTQMGQEVILRCVPISNHLYFYWYRQILGQKVEFLVSFYNNEISEKSEIFDDQFSVERPDGSNFTLKIRSTKLEDSAMYFCASRLQETQYFGPGTRLLVL.

The chain employs TRBV6-5 and TRBJ2-2, with TRBD2 as a possible D gene (6 bases). Germline loops: CDR1 MNHEY, CDR2 SVGAGI. The ends were cut back, 6 bases at V and 4 bases at J, with 12 bases in the middle. There are 14 residues in the CDR3. The CDR3 region has the DNA TGTGCCAGCAGCCGGGACTCCAGCACCGGGGAGCTGTTTTTT. This gives the protein CASSRDSSTGELFF.

The rearrangement links TRBV5-1 to TRBJ2-7, with 7 positions matching TRBD1. Losses at the gene ends were 3 bases for V and 5 bases for J; bases not matched to a gene: 8. CDR1 and CDR2 (germline): SGHRS, YFSETQ. CDR3 length: 14 amino acids. In nucleotides, the CDR3 is TGCGCCAGCAGCTCCACGACAGGGTATCACGAGCAGTACTTC. Amino acid sequence: CASSSTTGYHEQYF.

In this sample, this clone turned up a few times. This chain uses TRBV6-1 with TRBJ2-2; 7 bases fit TRBD1. The CDR3 length is 16 residues. The germline gives CDR1 MNHNS, CDR2 SASEGT. Germline trimming cut 4 bases from V and 7 bases from J; bases unmatched to any gene: 12. The CDR3 is CASSGWAGGTSGELFF. The CDR3, as DNA: TGTGCCAGCAGTGGCTGGGCAGGGGGTACGAGCGGGGAGCTGTTTTTT.

The chain combines TRBV19 with TRBJ2-7; TRBD1 matches at 11 bases. The CDR3 runs 17 residues. Germline CDR1 and CDR2: LNHDA and SQIVND (reference sequence). The trim removed 5 bases at V and 2 bases at J, leaving 11 bases unmatched. The CDR3 sequence: CASSPSLDRGLTYEQYF. In DNA, the CDR3 is TGTGCCAGTAGTCCCTCCTTGGACAGGGGGCTTACCTACGAGCAGTACTTC.

The chain links TRBV4-1 to TRBJ2-2, with D perhaps TRBD2 (6 bases). This CDR3 spans 17 amino acids. V lost 4 bases, J lost 1 base, and 16 bases lay in between. Germline-derived CDR1 and CDR2 are MGHRA and YSYEKL. CDR3 nucleotide sequence: TGCGCCAGCAGCCGGCTGGCGGGACCGAGGAACACCGGGGAGCTGTTTTTT. Translation: CASSRLAGPRNTGELFF.

This chain joins TRBV12-3 or TRBV12-4 and TRBJ1-2; possible D gene TRBD1, 6 bases. The V end was cut by 2 bases, the J end by 7 bases, with 11 bases between. The CDR3 sequence is 13 residues long. For the CDR3, the DNA is TGTGCCAGCAGTTTACGGGGGGCCTTTGGCTACACCTTC. Translating it yields CASSLRGAFGYTF.

The genes are TRBV6-4 and TRBJ1-1; the D is unclear. The germline CDR1 and CDR2 sequences are MRHNA and SNTAGT. This CDR3 is built from 15 residues. V was cut by 4 bases and J by 1 base, with 13 bases left in between. The CDR3 region is CASSVEGGKNTEAFF. In DNA form, the CDR3 reads TGTGCCAGCAGTGTCGAAGGAGGTAAGAACACTGAAGCTTTCTTT.

V usage is TRBV10-2 and J usage is TRBJ2-1; D gene uncertain. The V end lost 6 bases, the J end lost 7 bases, and 10 bases lay between the germline ends. The length of the CDR3 is 12 residues. Germline CDR1 and CDR2: WSHSY and SAAADI. This chain's CDR3 is CASSPATNEQFF. Here the CDR3 DNA reads TGCGCCAGCAGCCCGGCGACAAATGAGCAGTTCTTC.

The chain has TRBV5-1 and TRBJ2-5; no clear D. The germline V gene encodes CDR1 SGHRS and CDR2 YFSETQ. This CDR3 spans 13 amino acids. Trimming pared 1 base from V and 4 bases from J, leaving 8 bases between. CDR3 in amino acids: CASSLHRVETQYF. The CDR3 bases are TGCGCCAGCAGCTTGCATCGGGTAGAGACCCAGTACTTC.

This clone was seen a handful of times. The rearrangement links TRBV9 to TRBJ1-2, with a weak D call TRBD1 (5 bases). The CDR3 sequence is 12 residues long. The V end lost 0 bases, the J end lost 7 bases, and 7 bases lay between the germline ends. Looked up from germline, CDR1 is SGDLS and CDR2 is YYNGEE. The CDR3: CASSVAGGGYTF. The CDR3 DNA reads as TGTGCCAGCAGCGTAGCCGGGGGTGGCTACACCTTC.

V usage is TRBV6-5 and J usage is TRBJ1-3, with no clear D. Trimming took 5 bases from V and 5 from J, leaving 10 bases between them. The germline CDR1 and CDR2 sequences are MNHEY and SVGAGI. The CDR3 loop spans 13 amino acids. DNA for the CDR3: TGTGCCAGCAGTCGACGGGAGAGAAACACCATATATTTT. Its translation is CASSRRERNTIYF.

This clone came up once. The chain employs TRBV11-2 and TRBJ2-2; D perhaps matches TRBD2 (6 bases). Germline V gene data show CDR1 as SGHAT and CDR2 as FQNNGV. The length of the CDR3 is 16 residues. Trimming left V 4 bases short and J 7 bases short, with 19 bases between. CDR3 protein: CASSWGRSPLGGELFF. The CDR3 nucleotides read TGTGCCAGCAGCTGGGGGAGGTCCCCCTTGGGCGGGGAGCTGTTTTTT.

The chain carries TRBV28 and TRBJ2-5; a weak D match, TRBD1 (6 bases). This CDR3 has 15 residues. The ends were cut back, 2 bases at V and 0 bases at J, with 10 bases in the middle. The V gene's germline CDR1 is MDHEN and CDR2 SYDVKM. As DNA, the CDR3 is TGTGCCAGCAGTTTAGGGGGCGCAGACCAAGAGACCCAGTACTTC. Amino acids: CASSLGGADQETQYF.

This chain uses TRBV9 with TRBJ2-1; 10 nucleotides agree with TRBD2. Germline lookup yields CDR1 SGDLS and CDR2 YYNGEE. CDR3 length: 16 amino acids. Unmatched junction bases numbered 9, after V lost 5 bases and J lost 4 bases. CDR3 nucleotides: TGTGCCAGCAGTCCTAGCGGGAGATGGGGGTACAATGAGCAGTTCTTC. Protein: CASSPSGRWGYNEQFF. Combining the CDR3 with reference TRBV9 and TRBJ2-1 gives the whole variable domain DSGVTQTPKHLITATGQRVTLRCSPRSGDLSVYWYQQSLDQGLQFLIQYYNGEERAKGNILERFSAQQFPDLHSELNLSSLELGDSALYFCASSPSGRWGYNEQFFGPGTRLTVL.

The J gene is TRBJ2-1, the V gene TRBV30, with a possible D match to TRBD1 (6 bases). CDR3 size: 14 residues. Germline V gives CDR1 GTSNPN, CDR2 SVGIG (reference sequence). Trimming shortened V by 2 bases and J by 3 bases, and 11 bases separated the two germline ends. The CDR3 spells CAWSSQGIYNEQFF. The CDR3 region has the DNA TGTGCCTGGAGTTCCCAGGGGATCTACAATGAGCAGTTCTTC. The complete variable domain, with remaining parts taken from reference TRBV30 and TRBJ2-1, reads SQTIHQWPATLVQPVGSPLSLECTVEGTSNPNLYWYRQAAGRGLQLLFYSVGIGQISSEVPQNLSASRPQDRQFILSSKKLLLSDSGFYLCAWSSQGIYNEQFFGPGTRLTVL.

The V call is TRBV30, the J call TRBJ2-7; D is perhaps TRBD1 (5 bases). The germline V and J ends were trimmed by 3 bases and 2 bases, with 14 bases remaining between them. The length of the CDR3 is 14 residues. Germline lookup yields CDR1 GTSNPN and CDR2 SVGIG (reference sequence). The DNA of the CDR3 is TGTGCCTGGAGCTCCCCATGGGGCACCTACGAGCAGTACTTC. Amino acids: CAWSSPWGTYEQYF. The full variable domain, with the rest looked up from reference TRBV30 and TRBJ2-7, is SQTIHQWPATLVQPVGSPLSLECTVEGTSNPNLYWYRQAAGRGLQLLFYSVGIGQISSEVPQNLSASRPQDRQFILSSKKLLLSDSGFYLCAWSSPWGTYEQYFGPGTRLTVT.